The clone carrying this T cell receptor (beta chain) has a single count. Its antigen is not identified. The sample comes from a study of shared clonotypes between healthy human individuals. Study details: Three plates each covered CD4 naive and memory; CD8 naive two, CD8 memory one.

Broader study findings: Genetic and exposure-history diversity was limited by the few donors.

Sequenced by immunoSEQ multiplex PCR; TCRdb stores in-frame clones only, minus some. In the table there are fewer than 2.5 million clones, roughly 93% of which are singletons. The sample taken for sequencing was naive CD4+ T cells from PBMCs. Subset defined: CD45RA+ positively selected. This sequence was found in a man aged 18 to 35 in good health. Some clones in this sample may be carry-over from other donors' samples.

The CDR3 reads CASSHLTSSGGPENEQFF. In nucleotides, the CDR3 is TGCGCCAGCAGCCACTTAACTTCGTCGGGAGGGCCGGAAAATGAGCAGTTCTTC. The rearrangement uses TRBV4-1 and TRBJ2-1, with 8 nucleotides matching TRBD2. CDR1 MGHRA and CDR2 YSYEKL come from the germline V gene. Trimming took 3 bases from V and 7 from J; bases not matched to a gene: 17. The CDR3 has 18 residues.